The clone carrying this T cell receptor beta chain occurred a few times. Antigen specificity is unknown. These data belong to a study of T-cell memory formation after mild COVID-19. Study results and caveats: Confirmation was lacking for SARS-CoV-2 specificity of second-wave clones that peaked on day 37.

This CDR3 is built from 16 residues. V shed 5 bases and J shed 0 bases, with 15 bases lying between them. TCR alpha and TCR beta cDNA libraries carrying sample barcodes and UMIs were produced by 5'RACE using constant-segment primers. TCRdb itself ran the 5' RACE reads through MiXCR, one entry per CDR3 protein. The sample lists a few hundred thousand distinct CDR3 sequences, roughly a quarter occurring once. This sequence was found in an adult woman who had mild COVID-19 (a few samples of this study predate the infection). Cell type and time point are not known. This chain joins TRBV12-3 or TRBV12-4 and TRBJ2-3; D possibly corresponds to TRBD2 (5 bases). The sequenced sample consisted of PBMCs or a T cell subset sorted from them (not recorded which). The CDR3 loop is CASSPRRRGSTDTQYF. The CDR3, as DNA: TGTGCCAGCAGTCCGAGACGGCGCGGGAGCACAGATACGCAGTATTTT.